These T cell receptor beta chains were read from a single sample in a study of early T cells in non-severe SARS-CoV-2 infection. TCRdb redid the calling of the 5' RACE reads with MiXCR, one entry per CDR3 protein. The table lists 85,000 to 100,000 distinct CDR3 sequences, approximately 15% of them singletons. The sequenced sample was whole blood. These receptors came from an adult who was a healthcare worker with PCR-confirmed SARS-CoV-2 infection or an uninfected control (not recorded which). CDR3s include the opening cysteine and the closing phenylalanine or tryptophan. The D gene is left open where the match is weak. Not all rows give a size; the values are once, few, many and, for expanded clones, a class.

j_call: TRBJ2-2; clone_size: .; d_call: .; v_call: TRBV10-3; cdr3_aa: CAISEATIRGDTGELFF; cdr3_nt: TGTGCCATCAGTGAGGCCACCATCAGGGGCGACACCGGGGAGCTGTTTTTT
j_call: TRBJ1-5; clone_size: few; d_call: TRBD1; v_call: TRBV30; cdr3_aa: CAWSAGGGSNQPQHF; cdr3_nt: TGTGCCTGGAGCGCAGGGGGCGGTAGCAATCAGCCCCAGCATTTT
j_call: TRBJ2-7; clone_size: .; d_call: TRBD1; v_call: TRBV20-1; cdr3_aa: CSAYGTAPSYEQYF; cdr3_nt: TGCAGTGCTTATGGGACAGCCCCCTCCTACGAGCAGTACTTC
j_call: TRBJ2-7; clone_size: .; d_call: .; v_call: TRBV12-3/TRBV12-4; cdr3_aa: CASSFRQGLGYSYEQYF; cdr3_nt: TGTGCCAGCAGTTTTCGTCAAGGGCTTGGGTACTCCTACGAGCAGTACTTC
j_call: TRBJ1-5; clone_size: .; d_call: .; v_call: TRBV18; cdr3_aa: CASSLDGIGRPQHF; cdr3_nt: TGTGCCAGCTCTCTCGACGGAATTGGAAGGCCCCAGCATTTT
j_call: TRBJ2-2; clone_size: few; d_call: .; v_call: TRBV10-1; cdr3_aa: CASSPLNTGELFF; cdr3_nt: TGCGCCAGCTCACCCCTCAACACCGGGGAGCTGTTTTTT
j_call: TRBJ1-5; clone_size: many; d_call: .; v_call: TRBV18; cdr3_aa: CASSPPGGDQPQHF; cdr3_nt: TGTGCCAGCTCACCACCGGGCGGGGATCAGCCCCAGCATTTT
j_call: TRBJ1-5; clone_size: many; d_call: .; v_call: TRBV6-1; cdr3_aa: CASSSRASNQPQHF; cdr3_nt: TGTGCCAGCAGTAGCCGGGCTTCCAATCAGCCCCAGCATTTT
j_call: TRBJ1-2; clone_size: few; d_call: TRBD1; v_call: TRBV29-1; cdr3_aa: CSVPTGEGYGYTF; cdr3_nt: TGCAGCGTCCCGACAGGGGAAGGCTATGGCTACACCTTC
j_call: TRBJ2-7; clone_size: many; d_call: .; v_call: TRBV7-2; cdr3_aa: CASSIRGSRVYEQYF; cdr3_nt: TGTGCCAGCAGCATCAGGGGCTCAAGGGTCTACGAGCAGTACTTC
j_call: TRBJ2-1; clone_size: .; d_call: .; v_call: TRBV6-2/TRBV6-3; cdr3_aa: CASSRPSVYNEQFF; cdr3_nt: TGTGCCAGCAGCCGGCCTAGCGTCTACAATGAGCAGTTCTTC
j_call: TRBJ2-1; clone_size: few; d_call: .; v_call: TRBV11-2; cdr3_aa: CASSPRRDYNEQFF; cdr3_nt: TGTGCCAGCAGCCCCAGGCGGGACTACAATGAGCAGTTCTTC
j_call: TRBJ2-5; clone_size: few; d_call: .; v_call: TRBV27; cdr3_aa: CASSSPYQETQYF; cdr3_nt: TGTGCCAGCAGTTCCCCGTACCAAGAGACCCAGTACTTC
j_call: TRBJ2-7; clone_size: .; d_call: TRBD2; v_call: TRBV28; cdr3_aa: CASKGGTINNEQYF; cdr3_nt: TGTGCCAGCAAGGGAGGGACTATAAATAACGAGCAGTACTTC
j_call: TRBJ1-2; clone_size: .; d_call: TRBD1; v_call: TRBV28; cdr3_aa: CASREPGQLSTYGYTF; cdr3_nt: TGTGCCAGCAGAGAACCGGGACAGCTCTCCACTTATGGCTACACCTTC
j_call: TRBJ1-2; clone_size: .; d_call: TRBD1; v_call: TRBV27; cdr3_aa: CASSLTGGLYGYTF; cdr3_nt: TGTGCCAGCAGTTTGACAGGGGGCCTCTATGGCTACACCTTC
j_call: TRBJ2-5; clone_size: many; d_call: TRBD2; v_call: TRBV7-9; cdr3_aa: CASSTFLAGGPETQYF; cdr3_nt: TGTGCCAGCAGCACTTTTCTAGCGGGGGGGCCAGAGACCCAGTACTTC
j_call: TRBJ2-4; clone_size: few; d_call: .; v_call: TRBV28; cdr3_aa: CASSLFQVSGIQYF; cdr3_nt: TGTGCCAGCAGTTTATTCCAGGTCTCAGGGATTCAGTACTTC
j_call: TRBJ2-7; clone_size: few; d_call: TRBD2; v_call: TRBV2; cdr3_aa: CASSGGTSGYEQYF; cdr3_nt: TGTGCCAGCAGTGGTGGGACTAGCGGATACGAGCAGTACTTC
j_call: TRBJ2-5; clone_size: .; d_call: .; v_call: TRBV13; cdr3_aa: CASSPMGREAQYF; cdr3_nt: TGTGCCAGCAGCCCAATGGGAAGAGAGGCCCAGTACTTC
j_call: TRBJ2-1; clone_size: .; d_call: .; v_call: TRBV6-5; cdr3_aa: CASSSLRAFSYNEQFF; cdr3_nt: TGTGCCAGCAGTTCCCTGAGGGCTTTCTCCTACAATGAGCAGTTCTTC
j_call: TRBJ2-1; clone_size: .; d_call: .; v_call: TRBV19; cdr3_aa: CASSIDGDGDYNEQFF; cdr3_nt: TGTGCCAGTAGTATAGATGGGGACGGGGATTACAATGAGCAGTTCTTC
j_call: TRBJ2-7; clone_size: few; d_call: TRBD2; v_call: TRBV6-1; cdr3_aa: CASSVGGENYEQYF; cdr3_nt: TGTGCCAGCAGTGTTGGGGGGGAAAACTACGAGCAGTACTTC
j_call: TRBJ1-1; clone_size: .; d_call: .; v_call: TRBV7-9; cdr3_aa: CASTADGEAFF; cdr3_nt: TGTGCCAGCACCGCGGACGGTGAAGCTTTCTTT
j_call: TRBJ2-4; clone_size: few; d_call: .; v_call: TRBV11-2; cdr3_aa: CASSPDRRAGDF; cdr3_nt: TGTGCCAGCAGCCCAGACAGAAGGGCTGGCGACTTC
j_call: TRBJ1-5; clone_size: .; d_call: TRBD1; v_call: TRBV20-1; cdr3_aa: CSASRDRGSGGRPQHF; cdr3_nt: TGCAGTGCTTCTCGGGACAGAGGGTCTGGGGGTCGGCCCCAGCATTTT
j_call: TRBJ2-4; clone_size: .; d_call: TRBD2; v_call: TRBV27; cdr3_aa: CASSPLNGREENIQYF; cdr3_nt: TGTGCCAGCAGCCCTTTAAATGGGCGGGAGGAAAACATTCAGTACTTC
j_call: TRBJ2-1; clone_size: once; d_call: TRBD2; v_call: TRBV7-2; cdr3_aa: CASTPSGGGHNEQFF; cdr3_nt: TGTGCCAGCACCCCAAGCGGGGGGGGACACAATGAGCAGTTCTTC